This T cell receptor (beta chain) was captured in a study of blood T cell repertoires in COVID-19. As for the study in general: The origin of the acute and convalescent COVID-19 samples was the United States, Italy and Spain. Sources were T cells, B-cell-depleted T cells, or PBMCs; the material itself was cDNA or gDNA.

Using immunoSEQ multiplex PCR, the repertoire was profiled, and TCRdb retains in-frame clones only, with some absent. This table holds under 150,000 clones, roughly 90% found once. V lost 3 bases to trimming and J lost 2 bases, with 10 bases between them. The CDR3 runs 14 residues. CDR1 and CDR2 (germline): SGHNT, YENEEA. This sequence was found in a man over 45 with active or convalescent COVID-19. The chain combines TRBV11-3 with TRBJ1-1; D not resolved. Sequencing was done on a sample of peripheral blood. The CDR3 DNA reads TGTGCCAGCAGCTTCGCCTTGACAAACACTGAAGCTTTCTTT. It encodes CASSFALTNTEAFF.